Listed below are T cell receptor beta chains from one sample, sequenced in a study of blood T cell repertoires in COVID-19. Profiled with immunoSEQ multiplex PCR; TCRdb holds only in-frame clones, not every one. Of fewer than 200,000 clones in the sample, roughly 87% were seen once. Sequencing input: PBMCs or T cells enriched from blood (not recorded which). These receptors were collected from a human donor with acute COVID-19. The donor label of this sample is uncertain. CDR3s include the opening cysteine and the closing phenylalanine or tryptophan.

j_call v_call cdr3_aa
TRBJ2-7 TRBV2 CASSPGQGYYEQYF
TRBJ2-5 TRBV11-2 CASSLDTSGGASEETQYF
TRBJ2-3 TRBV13 CASSFGTVSSDTQYF
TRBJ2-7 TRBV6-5 CASSSPVREQYF
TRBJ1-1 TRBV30 CAWTQGGEAFF
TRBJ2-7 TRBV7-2 CASTPGGGYEQYF
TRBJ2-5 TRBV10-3 CAIGAAQQETQYF
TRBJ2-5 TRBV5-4 CASSLDAGGPGETQYF
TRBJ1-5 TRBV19 CASRGGQGDHQPQHF
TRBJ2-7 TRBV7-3 CASSRNRDSIQYF
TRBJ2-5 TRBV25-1 CASRGTGGQETQYF
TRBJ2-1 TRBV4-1 CASSPREGRPDHEQFF
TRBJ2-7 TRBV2 CASRGGGGTSYEQYF
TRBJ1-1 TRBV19 CASSGTGGLGTEAFF
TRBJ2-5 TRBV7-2 CASSSQTGEGTQYF
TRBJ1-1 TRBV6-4 CASSAIGGNTEAFF
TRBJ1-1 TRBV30 CAWSSWTGKMGGTEAFF
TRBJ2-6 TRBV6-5 CASSYSRGSGANVLTF
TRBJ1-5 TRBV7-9 CASSLTGTADQPQHF
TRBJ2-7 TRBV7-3 CASSLSGGKFYEQYF
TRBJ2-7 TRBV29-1 CSVGVGSSYEQYF
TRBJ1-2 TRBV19 CASSLPRTGGIYGYTF
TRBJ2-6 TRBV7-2 CASSRDNSGANVLTF
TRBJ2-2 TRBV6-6 CASRLGLAAGGELFF
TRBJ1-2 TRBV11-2 CASSSPFGRDVNGYTF
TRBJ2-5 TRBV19 CASSTYRGGETQYF
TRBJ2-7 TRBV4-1 CASSQEEGGRNEQYF
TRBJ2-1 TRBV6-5 CASSYSREMGNEQFF
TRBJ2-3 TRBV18 CASSPTGDTDTQYF
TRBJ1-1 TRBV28 CASSSSGQGNTEAFF
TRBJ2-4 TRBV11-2 CASSLEYGGRDIQYF
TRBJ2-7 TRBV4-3 CASSQSQGSSYEQYF
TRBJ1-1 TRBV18 CASSPLSGDTEAFF
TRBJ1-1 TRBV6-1 CASSEGGGRVNTEAFF
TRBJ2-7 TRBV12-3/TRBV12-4 CASSPAYEQYF
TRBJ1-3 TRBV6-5 CASSFSTGNTIYF
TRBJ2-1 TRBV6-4 CASSEQGAVYNEQFF
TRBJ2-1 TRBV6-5 CASRPGLAGLDEQFF
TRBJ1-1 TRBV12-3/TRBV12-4 CASSFRRDTEAFF
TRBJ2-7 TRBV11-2 CASSVPGRGTYEQYF
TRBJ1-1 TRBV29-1 CSVRGSNTEAFF
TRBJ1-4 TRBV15 CATSRDRANEKLFF
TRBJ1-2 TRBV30 CAWREGFYGYTF
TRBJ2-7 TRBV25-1 CASSEYDGTSGSSYEQYF
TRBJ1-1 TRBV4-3 CASSQEPGGGTEAFF
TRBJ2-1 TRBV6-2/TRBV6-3 CASSYGSGDYNEQFF
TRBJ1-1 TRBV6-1 CASSEVGGHTEAFF
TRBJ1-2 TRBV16 CASSPDSNYGYTF
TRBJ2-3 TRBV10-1 CASSLGADRVSISTDTQYF
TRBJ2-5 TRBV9 CASSGERAETQYF
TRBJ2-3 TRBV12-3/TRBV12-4 CASTEGVDTQYF
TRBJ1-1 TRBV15 CATSRELQDTEAFF